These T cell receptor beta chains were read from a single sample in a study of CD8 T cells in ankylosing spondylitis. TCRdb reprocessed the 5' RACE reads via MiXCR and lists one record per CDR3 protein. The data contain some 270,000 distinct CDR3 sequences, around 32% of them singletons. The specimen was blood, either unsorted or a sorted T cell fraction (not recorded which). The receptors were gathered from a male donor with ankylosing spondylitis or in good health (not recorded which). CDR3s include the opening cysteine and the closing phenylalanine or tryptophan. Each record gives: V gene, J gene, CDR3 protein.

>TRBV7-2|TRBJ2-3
CASSPTGTGSWDTQYF
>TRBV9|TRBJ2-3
CASAGGGTSTDTQYF
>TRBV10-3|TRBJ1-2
CAISGGGGASYGYTF
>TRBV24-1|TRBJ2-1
CATSDETGGNEQFF
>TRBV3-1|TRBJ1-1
CASGERGAEAFF
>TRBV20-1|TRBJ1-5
CSAKSLTGGNQPQHF
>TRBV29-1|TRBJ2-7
CSVRSRYEQYF
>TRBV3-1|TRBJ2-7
CASSQDQGGEQYF
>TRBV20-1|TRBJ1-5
CSAGRRTAQQGNQPQHF
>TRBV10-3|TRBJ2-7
CAIRGVGDYEQYF
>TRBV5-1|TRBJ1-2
CASSLGGTAPDGYTF
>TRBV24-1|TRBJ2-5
CATSDPTGTDQETQYF
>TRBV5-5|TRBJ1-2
CASSLVTGGGYGYTF
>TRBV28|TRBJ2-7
CASSPTGAPYEQYF
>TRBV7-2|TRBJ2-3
CASTRTSRTDTQYF
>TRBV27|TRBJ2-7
CASSSVGEQYF
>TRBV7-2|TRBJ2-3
CASSPGGRWADTQYF
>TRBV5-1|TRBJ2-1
CASSLEPVYNEQFF
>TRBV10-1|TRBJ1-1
CASSPLGRDTEAFF
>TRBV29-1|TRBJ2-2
CSGGRGETGELFF
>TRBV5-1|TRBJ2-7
CASQTGPTYEQYF
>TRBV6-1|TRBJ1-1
CASSQTRSYTEAFF
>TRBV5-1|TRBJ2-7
CASSGGPSYEQYF
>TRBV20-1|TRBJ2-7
CSAKETPLSSYEQYF
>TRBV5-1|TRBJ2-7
CASSLVGHGYEQYF
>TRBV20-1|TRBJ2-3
CSARARAGASTDTQYF
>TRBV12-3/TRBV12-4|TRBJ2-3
CASSFSGFSTDTQYF
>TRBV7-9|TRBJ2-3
CASSSWTGDPDTQYF
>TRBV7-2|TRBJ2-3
CASSLGGEYQQYF
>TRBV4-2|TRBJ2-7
CASSQAGTGVNEQYF
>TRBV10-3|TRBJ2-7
CAISDRDRGNGYEQYF
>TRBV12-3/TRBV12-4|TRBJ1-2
CASSSRQDRANNYGYTF
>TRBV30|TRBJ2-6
CAWSVIAGEVSGANVLTF
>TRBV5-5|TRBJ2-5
CASSRRAGGETQYF
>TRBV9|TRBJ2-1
CASSPSGGATREQFF
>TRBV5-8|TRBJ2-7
CASSLRTAYEQYF
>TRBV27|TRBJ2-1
CASSFSGYNEQFF
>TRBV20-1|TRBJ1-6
CSAPLAGGRSPLHF
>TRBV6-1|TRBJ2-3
CASSDAAGGQADTQYF
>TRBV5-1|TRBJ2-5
CASSLTFNDQETQYF
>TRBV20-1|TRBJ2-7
CSAMGGLAGAHSYEQYF
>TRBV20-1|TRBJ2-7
CSVLGTSDEQYF
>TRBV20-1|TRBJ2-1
CSARDRTSGDEQFF
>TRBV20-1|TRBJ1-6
CSARDSAGDYNSPLHF
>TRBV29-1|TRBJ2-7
CSVRDTHKNSYEQYF
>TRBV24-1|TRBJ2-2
CATSSSTTADGELFF
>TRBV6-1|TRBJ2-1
CASNPGTGNNNEQFF
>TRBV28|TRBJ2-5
CASRPDRGHQETQYF
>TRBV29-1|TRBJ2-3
CSSLGGRGTDTQYF
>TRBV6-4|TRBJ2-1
CASSDGGGANEQFF
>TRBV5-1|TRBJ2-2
CASSLSGTTTGELFF
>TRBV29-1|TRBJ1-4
CSVEAGGSEKLFF
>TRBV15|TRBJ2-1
CATSSTSGGNNEQFF
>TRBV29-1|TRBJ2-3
CSVRDTSSTDTQYF